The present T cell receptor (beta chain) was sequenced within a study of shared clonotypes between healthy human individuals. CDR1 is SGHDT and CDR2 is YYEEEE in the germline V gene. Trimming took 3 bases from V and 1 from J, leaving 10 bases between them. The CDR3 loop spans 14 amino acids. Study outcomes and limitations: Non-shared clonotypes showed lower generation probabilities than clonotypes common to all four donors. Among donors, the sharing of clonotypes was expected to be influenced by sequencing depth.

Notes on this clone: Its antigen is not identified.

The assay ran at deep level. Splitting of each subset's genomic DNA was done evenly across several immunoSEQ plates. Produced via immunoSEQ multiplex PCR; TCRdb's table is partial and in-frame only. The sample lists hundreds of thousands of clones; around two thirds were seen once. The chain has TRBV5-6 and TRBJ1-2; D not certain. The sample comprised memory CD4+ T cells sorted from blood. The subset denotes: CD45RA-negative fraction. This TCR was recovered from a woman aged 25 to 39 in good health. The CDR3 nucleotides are TGTGCCAGCAGCTCATTCTGGGATAACTATGGCTACACCTTC. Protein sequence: CASSSFWDNYGYTF. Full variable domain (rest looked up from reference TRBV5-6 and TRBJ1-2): DAGVTQSPTHLIKTRGQQVTLRCSPKSGHDTVSWYQQALGQGPQFIFQYYEEEERQRGNFPDRFSGHQFPNYSSELNVNALLLGDSALYLCASSSFWDNYGYTFGSGTRLTVV.